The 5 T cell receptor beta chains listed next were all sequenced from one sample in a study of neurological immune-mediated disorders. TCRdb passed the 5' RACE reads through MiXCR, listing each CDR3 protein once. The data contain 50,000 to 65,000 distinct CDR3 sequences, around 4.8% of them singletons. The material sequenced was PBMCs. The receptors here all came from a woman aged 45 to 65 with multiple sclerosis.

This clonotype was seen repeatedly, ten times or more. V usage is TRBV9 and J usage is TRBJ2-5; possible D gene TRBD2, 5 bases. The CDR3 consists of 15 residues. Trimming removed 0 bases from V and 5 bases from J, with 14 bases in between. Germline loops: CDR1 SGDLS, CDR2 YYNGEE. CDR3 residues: CASSVAGKAVETQYF. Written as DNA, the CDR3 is TGTGCCAGCAGCGTAGCGGGAAAAGCTGTGGAGACCCAGTACTTC.

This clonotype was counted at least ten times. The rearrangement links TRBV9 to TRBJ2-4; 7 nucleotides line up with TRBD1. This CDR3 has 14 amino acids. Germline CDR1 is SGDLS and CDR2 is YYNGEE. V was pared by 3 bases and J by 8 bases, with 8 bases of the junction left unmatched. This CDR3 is CASSGDSSGDIQYF. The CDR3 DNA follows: TGTGCCAGCAGCGGGGACAGTTCCGGGGACATTCAGTACTTC.

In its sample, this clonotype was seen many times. The CDR3: CASSKAHVTGRRKNIQYF. The CDR3 DNA reads TGTGCCAGCAGCAAAGCCCACGTTACAGGGAGAAGGAAAAACATTCAGTACTTC. V usage is TRBV21-1 and J usage is TRBJ2-4; TRBD1, as called in the table, went unchecked against the DNA. TRBV21-1 is termed a pseudogene. There are 18 residues in the CDR3.

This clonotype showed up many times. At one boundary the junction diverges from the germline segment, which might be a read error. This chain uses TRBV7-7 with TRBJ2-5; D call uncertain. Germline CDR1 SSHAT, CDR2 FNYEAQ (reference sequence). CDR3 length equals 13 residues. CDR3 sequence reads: CASSLGWQETQYF. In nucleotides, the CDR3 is TGTGCTAGCAGCTTAGGCTGGCAAGAGACCCAGTACTTC.

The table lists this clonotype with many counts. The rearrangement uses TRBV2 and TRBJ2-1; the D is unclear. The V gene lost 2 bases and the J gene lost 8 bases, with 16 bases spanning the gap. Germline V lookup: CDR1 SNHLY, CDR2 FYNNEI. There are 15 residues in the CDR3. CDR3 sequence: CASSEPTARPYEQFF. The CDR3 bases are TGTGCCAGCAGTGAACCGACCGCGAGACCCTATGAGCAGTTCTTC. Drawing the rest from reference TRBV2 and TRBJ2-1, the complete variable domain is EPEVTQTPSHQVTQMGQEVILRCVPISNHLYFYWYRQILGQKVEFLVSFYNNEISEKSEIFDDQFSVERPDGSNFTLKIRSTKLEDSAMYFCASSEPTARPYEQFFGPGTRLTVL.